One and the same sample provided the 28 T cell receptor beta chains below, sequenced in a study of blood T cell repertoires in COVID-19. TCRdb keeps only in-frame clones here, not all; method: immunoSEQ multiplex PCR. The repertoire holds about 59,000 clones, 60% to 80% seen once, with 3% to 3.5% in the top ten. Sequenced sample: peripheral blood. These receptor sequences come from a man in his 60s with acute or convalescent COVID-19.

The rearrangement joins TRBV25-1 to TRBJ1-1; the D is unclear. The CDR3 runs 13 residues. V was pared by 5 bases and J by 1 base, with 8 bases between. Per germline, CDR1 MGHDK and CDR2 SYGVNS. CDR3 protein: CASSHGQNTEAFF. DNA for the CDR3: TGTGCCAGCAGTCATGGCCAGAACACTGAAGCTTTCTTT. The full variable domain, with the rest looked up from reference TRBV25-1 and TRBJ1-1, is EADIYQTPRYLVIGTGKKITLECSQTMGHDKMYWYQQDPGMELHLIHYSYGVNSTEKGDLSSESTVSRIRTEHFPLTLESARPSHTSQYLCASSHGQNTEAFFGQGTRLTVV.

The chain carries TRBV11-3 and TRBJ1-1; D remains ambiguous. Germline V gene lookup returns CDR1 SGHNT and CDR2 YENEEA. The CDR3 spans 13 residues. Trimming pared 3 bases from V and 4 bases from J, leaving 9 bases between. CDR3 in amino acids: CASSFTGGTEAFF. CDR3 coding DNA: TGTGCCAGCAGCTTTACGGGTGGCACTGAAGCTTTCTTT.

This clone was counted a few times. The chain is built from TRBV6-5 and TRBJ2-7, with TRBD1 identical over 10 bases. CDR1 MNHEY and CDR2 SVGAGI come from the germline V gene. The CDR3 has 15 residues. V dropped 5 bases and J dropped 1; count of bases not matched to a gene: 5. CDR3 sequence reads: CASSKDRGRSYEQYF. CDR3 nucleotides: TGTGCCAGCAGTAAGGACAGGGGGAGATCCTACGAGCAGTACTTC.

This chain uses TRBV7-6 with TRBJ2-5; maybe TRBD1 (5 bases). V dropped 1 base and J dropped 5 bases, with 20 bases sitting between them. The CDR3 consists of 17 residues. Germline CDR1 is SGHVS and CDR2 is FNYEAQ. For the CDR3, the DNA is TGTGCCAGCAGCTTAGGGGCGGTTTGGACAATCGGGGAGACCCAGTACTTC. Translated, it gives CASSLGAVWTIGETQYF.

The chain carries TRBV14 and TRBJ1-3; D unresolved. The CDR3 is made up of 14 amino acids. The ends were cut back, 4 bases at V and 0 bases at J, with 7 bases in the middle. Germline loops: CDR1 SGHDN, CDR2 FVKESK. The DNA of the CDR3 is TGTGCCAGCAGCCGCGTTGACTCTGGAAACACCATATATTTT. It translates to CASSRVDSGNTIYF.

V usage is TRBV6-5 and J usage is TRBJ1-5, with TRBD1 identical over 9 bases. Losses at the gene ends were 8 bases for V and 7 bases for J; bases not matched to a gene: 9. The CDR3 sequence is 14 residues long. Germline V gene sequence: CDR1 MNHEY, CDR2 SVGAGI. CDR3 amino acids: CASAGQGFEQPQHF. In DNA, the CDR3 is TGTGCCAGCGCGGGACAGGGTTTTGAGCAGCCCCAGCATTTT.

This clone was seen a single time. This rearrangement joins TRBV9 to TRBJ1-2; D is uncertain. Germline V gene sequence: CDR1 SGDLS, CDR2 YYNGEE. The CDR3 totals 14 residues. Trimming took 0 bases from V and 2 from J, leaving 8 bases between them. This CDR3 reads CASSVGTENYGYTF. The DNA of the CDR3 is TGTGCCAGCAGCGTAGGAACGGAGAACTATGGCTACACCTTC.

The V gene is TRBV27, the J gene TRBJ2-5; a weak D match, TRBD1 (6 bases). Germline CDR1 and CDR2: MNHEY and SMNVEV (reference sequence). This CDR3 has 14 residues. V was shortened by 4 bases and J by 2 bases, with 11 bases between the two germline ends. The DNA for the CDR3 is TGTGCCAGCAGTTCCCCAGGGGTTCAAGAGACCCAGTACTTC. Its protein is CASSSPGVQETQYF.

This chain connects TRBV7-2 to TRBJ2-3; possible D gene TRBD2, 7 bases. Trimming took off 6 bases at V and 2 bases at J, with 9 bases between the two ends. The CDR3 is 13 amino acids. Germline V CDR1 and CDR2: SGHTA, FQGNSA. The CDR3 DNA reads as TGTGCCAGCAGGGGGGGGGCCACAGATACGCAGTATTTT. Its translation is CASRGGATDTQYF. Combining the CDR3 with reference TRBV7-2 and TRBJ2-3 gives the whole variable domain GAGVSQSPSNKVTEKGKDVELRCDPISGHTALYWYRQSLGQGLEFLIYFQGNSAPDKSGLPSDRFSAERTGGSVSTLTIQRTQQEDSAVYLCASRGGATDTQYFGPGTRLTVL.

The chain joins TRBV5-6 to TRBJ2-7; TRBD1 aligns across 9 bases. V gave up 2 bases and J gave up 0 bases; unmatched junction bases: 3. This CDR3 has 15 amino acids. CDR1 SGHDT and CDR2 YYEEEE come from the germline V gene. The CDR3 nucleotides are TGTGCCAGCAGCTTCGGGACAGGGACCTCCTACGAGCAGTACTTC. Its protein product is CASSFGTGTSYEQYF. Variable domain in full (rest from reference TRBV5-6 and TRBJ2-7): DAGVTQSPTHLIKTRGQQVTLRCSPKSGHDTVSWYQQALGQGPQFIFQYYEEEERQRGNFPDRFSGHQFPNYSSELNVNALLLGDSALYLCASSFGTGTSYEQYFGPGTRLTVT.

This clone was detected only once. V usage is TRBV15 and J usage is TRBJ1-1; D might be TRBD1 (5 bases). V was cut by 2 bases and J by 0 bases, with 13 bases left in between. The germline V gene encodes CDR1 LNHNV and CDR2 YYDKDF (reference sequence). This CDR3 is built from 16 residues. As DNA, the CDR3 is TGTGCCACCAGCAGACCGTCCGACAGACTGAACACTGAAGCTTTCTTT. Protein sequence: CATSRPSDRLNTEAFF.

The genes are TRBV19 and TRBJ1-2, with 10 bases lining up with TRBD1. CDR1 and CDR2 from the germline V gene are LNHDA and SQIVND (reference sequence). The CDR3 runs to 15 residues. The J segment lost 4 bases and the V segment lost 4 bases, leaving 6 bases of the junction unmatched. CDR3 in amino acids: CASSTPGQGPYGYTF. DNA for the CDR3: TGTGCCAGTAGTACACCGGGACAGGGGCCCTATGGCTACACCTTC.

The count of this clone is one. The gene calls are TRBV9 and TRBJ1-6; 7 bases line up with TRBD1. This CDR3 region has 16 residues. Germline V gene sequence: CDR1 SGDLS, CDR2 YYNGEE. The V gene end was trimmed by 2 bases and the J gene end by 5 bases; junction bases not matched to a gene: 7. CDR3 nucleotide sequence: TGTGCCAGCAGCGTCTCGACAGGGCTGAATAATTCACCCCTCCACTTT. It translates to CASSVSTGLNNSPLHF.

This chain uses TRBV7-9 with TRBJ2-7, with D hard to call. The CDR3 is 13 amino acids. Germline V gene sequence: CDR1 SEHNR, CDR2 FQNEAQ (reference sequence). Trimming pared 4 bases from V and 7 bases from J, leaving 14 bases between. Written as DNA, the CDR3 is TGTGCCAGCAGCTCGCCCCTCGAGGAGGAGCAGTACTTC. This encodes CASSSPLEEEQYF.

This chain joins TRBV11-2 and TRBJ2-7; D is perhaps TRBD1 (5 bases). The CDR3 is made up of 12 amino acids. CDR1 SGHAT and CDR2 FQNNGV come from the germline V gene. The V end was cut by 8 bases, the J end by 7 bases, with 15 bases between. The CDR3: CASGAVALEQYF. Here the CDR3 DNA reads TGTGCCAGCGGGGCCGTTGCCCTGGAGCAGTACTTC.

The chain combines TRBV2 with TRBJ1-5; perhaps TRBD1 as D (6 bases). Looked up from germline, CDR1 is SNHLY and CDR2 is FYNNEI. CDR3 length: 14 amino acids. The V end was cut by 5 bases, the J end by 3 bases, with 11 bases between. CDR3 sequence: CASSMGANNQPQHF. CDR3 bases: TGTGCCAGCAGTATGGGGGCCAACAATCAGCCCCAGCATTTT.

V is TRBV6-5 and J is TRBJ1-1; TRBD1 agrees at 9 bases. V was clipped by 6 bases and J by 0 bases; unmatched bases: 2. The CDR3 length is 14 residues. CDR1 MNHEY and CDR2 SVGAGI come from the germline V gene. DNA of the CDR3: TGTGCCAGCAGCCGGACAGGGGTGAACACTGAAGCTTTCTTT. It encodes CASSRTGVNTEAFF.

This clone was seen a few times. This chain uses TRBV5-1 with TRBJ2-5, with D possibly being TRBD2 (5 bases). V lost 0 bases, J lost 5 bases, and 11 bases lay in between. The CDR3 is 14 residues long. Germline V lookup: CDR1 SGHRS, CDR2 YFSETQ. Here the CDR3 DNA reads TGCGCCAGCAGCTTGGCACAGAGGGAGGAGACCCAGTACTTC. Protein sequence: CASSLAQREETQYF. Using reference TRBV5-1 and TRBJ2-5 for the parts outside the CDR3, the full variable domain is KAGVTQTPRYLIKTRGQQVTLSCSPISGHRSVSWYQQTPGQGLQFLFEYFSETQRNKGNFPGRFSGRQFSNSRSEMNVSTLELGDSALYLCASSLAQREETQYFGPGTRLLVL.

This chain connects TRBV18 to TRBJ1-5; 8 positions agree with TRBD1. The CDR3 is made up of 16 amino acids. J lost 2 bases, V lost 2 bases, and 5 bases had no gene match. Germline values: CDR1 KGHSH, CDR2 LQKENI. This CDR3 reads CASSPRTGTGNQPQHF. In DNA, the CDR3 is TGTGCCAGCTCACCAAGGACAGGGACGGGCAATCAGCCCCAGCATTTT.

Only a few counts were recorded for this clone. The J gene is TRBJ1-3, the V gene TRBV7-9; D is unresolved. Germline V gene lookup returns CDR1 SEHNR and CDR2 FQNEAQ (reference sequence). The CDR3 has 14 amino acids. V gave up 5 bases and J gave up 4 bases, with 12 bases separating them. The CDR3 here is CASSPQFVGNTIYF. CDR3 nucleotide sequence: TGTGCCAGCAGCCCACAGTTCGTGGGAAACACCATATATTTT.

CDR3 DNA: TGCGCCAGCAGCTTGGGCGGGAACTCCTACGAGCAGTACTTC. Its translation: CASSLGGNSYEQYF. J is TRBJ2-7 and V is TRBV5-1; D is possibly TRBD2 (6 bases). Per germline, CDR1 SGHRS and CDR2 YFSETQ. The CDR3 length is 14 residues. The V end lost 0 bases, the J end lost 0 bases, and 7 bases lay between the germline ends. Full variable domain (remainder filled in from reference TRBV5-1 and TRBJ2-7): KAGVTQTPRYLIKTRGQQVTLSCSPISGHRSVSWYQQTPGQGLQFLFEYFSETQRNKGNFPGRFSGRQFSNSRSEMNVSTLELGDSALYLCASSLGGNSYEQYFGPGTRLTVT.

CDR3 region: CASSLVAGATEAFF. The DNA for the CDR3 is TGCGCCAGCAGCTTGGTGGCAGGGGCCACTGAAGCTTTCTTT. The genes are TRBV5-1 and TRBJ1-1; D might be TRBD1 (6 bases). The V and J ends lost 0 bases and 4 bases respectively, with 10 bases between them. The CDR3 runs to 14 residues. In germline, CDR1 is SGHRS, CDR2 YFSETQ.

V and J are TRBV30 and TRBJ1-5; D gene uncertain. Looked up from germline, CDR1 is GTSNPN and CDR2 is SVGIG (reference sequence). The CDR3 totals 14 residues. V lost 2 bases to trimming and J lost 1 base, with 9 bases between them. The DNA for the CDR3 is TGTGCCTGGAGTAGGGAGGCGAGCAATCAGCCCCAGCATTTT. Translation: CAWSREASNQPQHF.

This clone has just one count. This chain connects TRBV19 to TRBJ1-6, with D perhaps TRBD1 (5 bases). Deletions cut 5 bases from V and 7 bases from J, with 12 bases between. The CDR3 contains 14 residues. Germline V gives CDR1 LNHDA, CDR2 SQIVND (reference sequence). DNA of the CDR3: TGTGCCAGTAGTCTCGACAGATTAAATTCACCCCTCCACTTT. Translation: CASSLDRLNSPLHF. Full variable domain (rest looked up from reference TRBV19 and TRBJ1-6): DGGITQSPKYLFRKEGQNVTLSCEQNLNHDAMYWYRQDPGQGLRLIYYSQIVNDFQKGDIAEGYSVSREKKESFPLTVTSAQKNPTAFYLCASSLDRLNSPLHFGNGTRLTVT.

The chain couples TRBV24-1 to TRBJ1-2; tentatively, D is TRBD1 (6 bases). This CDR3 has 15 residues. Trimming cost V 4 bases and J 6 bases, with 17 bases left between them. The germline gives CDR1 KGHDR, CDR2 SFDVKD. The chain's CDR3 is CATSDQVTGIHGYTF. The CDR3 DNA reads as TGTGCCACCAGTGACCAAGTAACAGGGATCCATGGCTACACCTTC.

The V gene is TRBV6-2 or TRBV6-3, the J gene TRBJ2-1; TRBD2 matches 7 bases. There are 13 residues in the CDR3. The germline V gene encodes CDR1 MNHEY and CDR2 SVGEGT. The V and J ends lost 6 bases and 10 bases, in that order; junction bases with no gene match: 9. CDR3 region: CASSRSRDYEQFF. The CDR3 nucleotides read TGTGCCAGCAGCCGATCCCGGGACTACGAGCAGTTCTTC.

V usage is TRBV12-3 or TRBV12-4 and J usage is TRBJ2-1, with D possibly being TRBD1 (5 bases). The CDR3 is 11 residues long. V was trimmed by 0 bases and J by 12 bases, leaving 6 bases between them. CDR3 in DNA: TGTGCCAGCAGTTTAGCAGGGGCGCAGTTCTTC. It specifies CASSLAGAQFF.

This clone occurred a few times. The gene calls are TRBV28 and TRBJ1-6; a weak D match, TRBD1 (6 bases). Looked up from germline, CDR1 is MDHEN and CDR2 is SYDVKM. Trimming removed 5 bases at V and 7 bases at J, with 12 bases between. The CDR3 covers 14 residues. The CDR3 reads CASSTHTGNSPLHF. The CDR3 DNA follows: TGTGCCAGCAGTACCCATACAGGGAATTCACCCCTCCACTTT.